This T cell receptor (beta chain) was recovered during a study of blood T cell repertoires in COVID-19. Study information: PBMCs, B-cell-depleted T cells, or T cells were the source of the cDNA or gDNA that made up the material.

The data were produced by immunoSEQ multiplex PCR, yet TCRdb's version contains in-frame clones alone and is incomplete. Found here are roughly 250,000 clones, roughly 86% of them singletons; the top ten hold roughly 2%. The CDR3 covers 15 residues. The ends were cut back, 0 bases at V and 8 bases at J, with 16 bases in the middle. Germline assignment: CDR1 SGHNT and CDR2 YENEEA. In terms of age and location, participants ranged from roughly 18 to 95 years and lived in 24 US areas. Which cohort a participant joined came from the clinical history participants gave. This clonotype was sampled from a woman aged 50 to 65 who had recovered from COVID-19. Input material: PBMCs or T cells enriched from blood (not recorded which). The chain links TRBV11-3 to TRBJ1-1; perhaps TRBD1 as D (5 bases). CDR3 residues: CASSLEYGGPREAFF. As DNA, the CDR3 is TGTGCCAGCAGCTTAGAGTACGGGGGACCGAGGGAAGCTTTCTTT.